The 27 T cell receptor beta chains below all came from one sample that was sequenced in a study of control samples from healthy donors and cancer patients. Measured with immunoSEQ multiplex PCR; TCRdb has only the in-frame clones, and not every one. Counted here are 170,000 or so clones, roughly 94% occurring once; the ten biggest clones make up approximately 1.5%. Sample: blood. These receptors were obtained from a woman younger than 35 in good health.

The rearrangement links TRBV7-2 to TRBJ1-5, with 7 bases that match TRBD1. The CDR3 contains 16 residues. The germline V gene has CDR1 SGHTA and CDR2 FQGNSA. V lost 5 bases, J lost 4 bases, and 11 bases stayed unmatched. CDR3 DNA sequence: TGTGCCAGCAGCGAGTCCGGGACAGAGATTAATCAGCCCCAGCATTTT. Translated, it gives CASSESGTEINQPQHF.

The V gene is TRBV12-3 or TRBV12-4, the J gene TRBJ1-5, with D hard to call. The CDR3 runs to 12 residues. V was cut by 6 bases and J by 7 bases, with 10 bases left in between. CDR3 residues: CASSLFGQPQHF. DNA of the CDR3: TGTGCCAGCAGCCTCTTTGGCCAGCCCCAGCATTTT.

J is TRBJ1-2 and V is TRBV4-1, with 8 positions matching TRBD1. This CDR3 is 15 amino acids long. The V gene's germline CDR1 is MGHRA and CDR2 YSYEKL. J was trimmed by 7 bases and V by 2 bases; bases with no gene match: 9. This chain's CDR3 is CASSQRTGMDGGYTF. The CDR3 nucleotides read TGCGCCAGCAGCCAACGGACAGGGATGGATGGTGGCTACACCTTC.

The chain joins TRBV4-2 to TRBJ1-1; D remains unclear. V shed 2 bases and J shed 1 base, with 8 bases lying between them. The CDR3 consists of 14 residues. Per the germline V gene, CDR1 is LGHNA and CDR2 is YNFKEQ. The CDR3 here is CASSQLEANTEAFF. CDR3 nucleotide sequence: TGTGCCAGCAGCCAACTAGAGGCGAACACTGAAGCTTTCTTT.

This chain links TRBV5-5 with TRBJ2-1; tentatively, D is TRBD1 or TRBD2 (5 bases each). The CDR3 length is 14 residues. Per germline, CDR1 SGHKS and CDR2 YYEKEE (reference sequence). Trimming pared 4 bases from V and 0 bases from J, leaving 8 bases between. CDR3 sequence: CASSPGTSYNEQFF. CDR3 coding DNA: TGTGCCAGCAGCCCCGGGACCTCCTACAATGAGCAGTTCTTC.

The chain joins TRBV27 to TRBJ1-5; D gene uncertain. V was shortened by 6 bases and J by 6 bases, with 18 bases between the two germline ends. CDR3 length: 15 amino acids. Germline CDR1 is MNHEY and CDR2 is SMNVEV (reference sequence). The CDR3 coding sequence is TGTGCCAGCAGGGAGAATTCGTTGGTCAGTCAGCCCCAGCATTTT. Residues: CASRENSLVSQPQHF.

V and J are TRBV9 and TRBJ1-6, with D possibly being TRBD1 (5 bases). V lost 0 bases and J lost 6, with 16 bases in between. The germline gives CDR1 SGDLS, CDR2 YYNGEE. The CDR3 sequence is 17 residues long. DNA for the CDR3: TGTGCCAGCAGCGTAGACGAGGACACCTCTACTAATTCACCCCTCCACTTT. Its protein is CASSVDEDTSTNSPLHF.

The V call is TRBV29-1, the J call TRBJ1-5; D is possibly TRBD1 (6 bases). V was trimmed by 6 bases and J by 7 bases, leaving 16 bases between them. CDR3 size: 13 residues. From germline, CDR1 is SQVTM and CDR2 ANQGSEA. CDR3: CSVGRGVGQPQHF. In DNA, the CDR3 is TGCAGCGTGGGCAGGGGAGTGGGGCAGCCCCAGCATTTT.

The V and J genes are TRBV6-2 or TRBV6-3 and TRBJ1-2, with TRBD1 matching 7 bases. Looked up from germline, CDR1 is MNHEY and CDR2 is SVGEGT. The CDR3 has 14 amino acids. V lost 2 bases, J lost 4 bases, and 4 bases stayed unmatched. The CDR3 loop reads CASSYQTGSYGYTF. In DNA, the CDR3 is TGTGCCAGCAGTTACCAGACAGGGTCCTATGGCTACACCTTC.

The rearrangement links TRBV12-3 or TRBV12-4 to TRBJ1-4; maybe TRBD1 (5 bases). The CDR3 totals 13 residues. The V and J ends lost 8 bases and 8 bases respectively, with 15 bases between them. The CDR3, as DNA: TGTGCCAGCGCTATAGGAGGGGACGAAAAACTGTTTTTT. Its translation: CASAIGGDEKLFF.

J is TRBJ2-7 and V is TRBV7-2, with a tentative D call TRBD1 (6 bases). The CDR3 contains 15 residues. CDR1 SGHTA and CDR2 FQGNSA come from the germline V gene. The ends were cut back, 3 bases at V and 2 bases at J, with 14 bases in the middle. The CDR3 reads CASSLGRTEAYEQYF. In nucleotides, the CDR3 is TGTGCCAGCAGCTTGGGAAGGACAGAGGCCTACGAGCAGTACTTC.

For the CDR3, the DNA is TGCGCCAGCTCCTCTTCACGGGGGACAGATGAAAAACTGTTTTTT. Translating gives CASSSSRGTDEKLFF. This chain connects TRBV5-1 to TRBJ1-4, with TRBD1 matching 7 bases. There are 15 residues in the CDR3. Trimming removed 7 bases from V and 6 bases from J; junction bases left unmatched: 12. In germline, CDR1 is SGHRS, CDR2 YFSETQ.

The J gene is TRBJ2-7, the V gene TRBV6-5, with D uncertain. Looked up from germline, CDR1 is MNHEY and CDR2 is SVGAGI. This CDR3 comprises 15 residues. V lost 4 bases and J 6 bases, leaving 19 bases between the germline ends. The CDR3 loop reads CASSSRQVGVSEQYF. CDR3 bases: TGTGCCAGCAGTTCCCGGCAGGTCGGCGTCTCCGAGCAGTACTTC.

This chain links TRBV2 with TRBJ2-7; 8 nucleotides match TRBD1. Germline V gene sequence: CDR1 SNHLY, CDR2 FYNNEI. J gave up 4 bases and V 5 bases, and 7 bases lay outside the gene matches. The CDR3 loop spans 14 amino acids. CDR3 nucleotides: TGTGCCAGCAGTCGTCCCGGGACAGGTTACGAGCAGTACTTC. Its translation: CASSRPGTGYEQYF.

The gene calls are TRBV6-6 and TRBJ1-6; D might be TRBD1 (5 bases). Trimming stripped 2 bases from V and 10 bases from J, with 18 bases between. CDR3 length: 16 amino acids. Germline V CDR1 and CDR2: MNHNY, SVGAGI (reference sequence). CDR3 region: CASSYVGRRGGSPLHF. CDR3 sequence (DNA): TGTGCCAGCAGTTACGTGGGACGGCGGGGCGGATCACCCCTCCACTTT.

The rearrangement links TRBV5-1 to TRBJ1-1; D not certain. CDR3 size: 12 residues. V gave up 5 bases and J gave up 3 bases, with 8 bases separating them. Per the germline V gene, CDR1 is SGHRS and CDR2 is YFSETQ. The CDR3 protein is CASSLLDTEAFF. The CDR3 DNA is TGCGCCAGCAGTCTGTTAGACACTGAAGCTTTCTTT.

The V gene is TRBV11-3, the J gene TRBJ1-1, with D possibly TRBD1 on 5 matching bases. Trimming took 5 bases from V and 8 from J, leaving 12 bases between them. CDR1 is SGHNT and CDR2 is YENEEA in the germline V gene. This CDR3 spans 12 amino acids. CDR3 in amino acids: CASSHGTSEAFF. The CDR3 DNA reads as TGTGCCAGCAGCCACGGGACTTCCGAAGCTTTCTTT.

The chain recombines TRBV7-9 with TRBJ1-2; D call uncertain. V was clipped by 3 bases and J by 2 bases, with 10 bases between them. This CDR3 region has 14 residues. Germline V CDR1 and CDR2: SEHNR, FQNEAQ (reference sequence). The CDR3 spells CASSFNGPNYGYTF. CDR3 bases: TGTGCCAGCAGCTTCAACGGTCCAAACTATGGCTACACCTTC.

The gene calls are TRBV19 and TRBJ2-2; 11 positions match TRBD2. V was pared by 10 bases and J by 8 bases, with 12 bases of the junction left unmatched. Germline CDR1 is LNHDA and CDR2 is SQIVND (reference sequence). The CDR3 length is 15 residues. CDR3 protein: CATIPSGRKGGELFF. CDR3 coding DNA: TGTGCCACCATCCCTAGCGGGAGGAAGGGAGGGGAGCTGTTTTTT.

The chain combines TRBV19 with TRBJ1-1; no reliable D call. CDR1 and CDR2 from the germline V gene are LNHDA and SQIVND (reference sequence). V lost 6 bases and J 7 bases, leaving 15 bases between the germline ends. CDR3 length: 13 amino acids. The CDR3 DNA reads as TGTGCCAGTAGACCCCCGCGACGAAGTGAAGCTTTCTTT. It codes for CASRPPRRSEAFF. The whole variable domain, remainder taken from reference TRBV19 and TRBJ1-1, is DGGITQSPKYLFRKEGQNVTLSCEQNLNHDAMYWYRQDPGQGLRLIYYSQIVNDFQKGDIAEGYSVSREKKESFPLTVTSAQKNPTAFYLCASRPPRRSEAFFGQGTRLTVV.

The chain recombines TRBV27 with TRBJ1-1, with D possibly TRBD1 on 6 matching bases. CDR1 is MNHEY, CDR2 SMNVEV, per germline (reference sequence). V lost 6 bases and J lost 3, with 20 bases in between. This CDR3 is 16 amino acids long. The CDR3 DNA is TGTGCCAGCAGCCTAAACCCGACAGGTTTTGACACTGAAGCTTTCTTT. Translated: CASSLNPTGFDTEAFF.

This sequence joins TRBV7-2 and TRBJ1-2, with D possibly matching TRBD1 (6 bases). The CDR3 spans 12 residues. The V end lost 2 bases, the J end lost 8 bases, and 9 bases lay between the germline ends. The germline CDR1 and CDR2 sequences are SGHTA and FQGNSA. The CDR3 reads CASSLRGSGYTF. In DNA, the CDR3 is TGTGCCAGCAGCTTAAGGGGGTCGGGCTACACCTTC.

The chain is built from TRBV25-1 and TRBJ2-7; D gene ambiguous. Trimming removed 4 bases from V and 2 bases from J, with 15 bases in between. Germline values: CDR1 MGHDK, CDR2 SYGVNS. The CDR3 sequence is 15 residues long. CDR3 sequence (DNA): TGTGCCAGCAGTGGTCGGACGAGTAACACCTACGAGCAGTACTTC. Protein: CASSGRTSNTYEQYF.

V is TRBV5-1 and J is TRBJ2-3; 15 bases agree with TRBD2. The CDR3 runs 16 residues. J was trimmed by 4 bases and V by 3 bases; bases with no gene match: 3. Per germline, CDR1 SGHRS and CDR2 YFSETQ. CDR3: CASSYGLAGGADTQYF. The CDR3 region has the DNA TGCGCCAGCAGCTACGGACTAGCGGGAGGGGCAGATACGCAGTATTTT.

The V and J genes are TRBV5-6 and TRBJ2-1; either TRBD1 or TRBD2 may fit D (5 bases each). Deletions cut 2 bases from V and 5 bases from J, with 11 bases between. This CDR3 is built from 14 residues. Per the germline V gene, CDR1 is SGHDT and CDR2 is YYEEEE. The CDR3 DNA reads as TGTGCCAGCAGCTTCGGGACGCCTAACAATGAGCAGTTCTTC. Translation: CASSFGTPNNEQFF.

The rearrangement links TRBV3-1 (or the pseudogene TRBV3-2) to TRBJ1-4; D is undetermined. The CDR3 spans 14 residues. V dropped 3 bases and J dropped 8 bases, with 13 bases sitting between them. The germline V gene encodes CDR1 LGHDT and CDR2 YNNKEL (reference sequence). The CDR3 DNA reads as TGTGCCAGCAGCCACAGGAACATACAGGAAAAACTGTTTTTT. This gives the protein CASSHRNIQEKLFF.

The chain links TRBV4-1 to TRBJ1-2; D is perhaps TRBD1 (6 bases). The germline V gene encodes CDR1 MGHRA and CDR2 YSYEKL. CDR3 size: 16 residues. Trimming took off 2 bases at V and 1 base at J, with 14 bases between the two ends. CDR3 sequence: CASSQPTGPLNYGYTF. For the CDR3, the DNA is TGCGCCAGCAGCCAACCGACAGGCCCGCTTAACTATGGCTACACCTTC.